These T cell receptor beta chains were read from a single sample in a study of T-cell memory formation after mild COVID-19. TCRdb ran MiXCR on the 5' RACE reads and lists one entry per CDR3 protein. The sample yields 400,000 or so distinct CDR3 sequences, around 20% seen once. The sequencing sample was made of PBMCs or a T cell subset sorted from them (not recorded which). All receptors derive from an adult woman who had mild COVID-19 (a few samples of this study predate the infection). Cell type and time point are not known. CDR3s include the opening cysteine and the closing phenylalanine or tryptophan. A D gene is named only where the DNA matches it firmly. The size of a clone is reported for some rows only, either as once, few or many, or as a class for expanded clones.

clone size,D gene,V gene,J gene,CDR3 DNA,CDR3 protein
-,-,TRBV27,TRBJ1-1,TGTGCCAGCAGTTCTCCAGGCACTGAAGCTTTCTTT,CASSSPGTEAFF
-,TRBD1,TRBV9,TRBJ2-7,TGTGCCAGCAGCGATACAGGGGGCATAGTTGGCGAGCAGTACTTC,CASSDTGGIVGEQYF
few,-,TRBV20-1,TRBJ2-7,TGCAGTGCCAGTCGGTACGAGCAGTACTTC,CSASRYEQYF
few,-,TRBV4-1,TRBJ2-1,TGCGCCAGCAGCCAAGACTTAAACAATGAGCAGTTCTTC,CASSQDLNNEQFF
-,-,TRBV29-1,TRBJ2-4,TGCAGCGTCAAGACAGGGAGGGAAAACATTCAGTACTTC,CSVKTGRENIQYF
-,TRBD2,TRBV24-1,TRBJ2-1,TGTGCCACCAACCGGGCGGGAGTCAATGAGCAGTTCTTC,CATNRAGVNEQFF
-,TRBD1,TRBV12-3/TRBV12-4,TRBJ1-2,TGTGCCAGCAGTCCGGACAGGGGGCAAGGCTACACCTTC,CASSPDRGQGYTF
-,-,TRBV4-1,TRBJ1-1,TGCGCCAGCAGCCAAGATTCAGGGTCACCCGAAGCTTTATTT,CASSQDSGSPEALF
few,TRBD2,TRBV9,TRBJ2-5,TGTGCCAGCAGCCCGGGACTAGCGGAGGGGGTGTACTTC,CASSPGLAEGVYF
-,TRBD2,TRBV2,TRBJ2-3,TGTGCCAGCAGTCGGGGGGGCCGCACAGATACGCAGTATTTT,CASSRGGRTDTQYF
few,TRBD2,TRBV13,TRBJ2-1,TGTGCCAGCAGACCTATACTAGCGGGAAACAATGAGCAGTTCTTC,CASRPILAGNNEQFF
few,TRBD2,TRBV10-3,TRBJ2-5,TGTGCCATCAGTGAGGACCTAGCGGGAGAGACCCAGTACTTC,CAISEDLAGETQYF
-,TRBD1,TRBV5-5,TRBJ2-7,TGTGCCAGCAGCCCCGGACAGGGGGCGAGGGAGCAGTACTTC,CASSPGQGAREQYF
few,-,TRBV3-1,TRBJ1-6,TGTGCCAGCAGCCAAGGTGGGACAAGACGGTATGGGTCACCCCTCCACTTT,CASSQGGTRRYGSPLHF
few,TRBD1,TRBV11-2,TRBJ1-2,TGTGCCAGCAGCTTAGAACCCGGGACAGCTAACTATGGCTACACCTTC,CASSLEPGTANYGYTF
few,TRBD2,TRBV7-9,TRBJ2-1,TGTGCCAGCAGCTCAATCACTAGCGTCTATGAGCAGTTCTTC,CASSSITSVYEQFF
few,-,TRBV28,TRBJ2-7,TGTGCCAGCAGTCTGGCTGGACAGAAGTCTTACGAGCAGTACTTC,CASSLAGQKSYEQYF
-,-,TRBV7-9,TRBJ1-1,TGTGCCAGCAGCCCTGTAAAAACTGAAGCTTTCTTT,CASSPVKTEAFF
few,TRBD1,TRBV7-3,TRBJ1-1,TGTGCCAGCAGCTCTACTGGACAGGGGTCCACTGAAGCTTTCTTT,CASSSTGQGSTEAFF
-,-,TRBV5-5,TRBJ2-5,TGTGCCAGCAGCTTAGAGGGGCAAGAGACCCAGTACTTC,CASSLEGQETQYF
-,-,TRBV23-1,TRBJ2-7,TGCGCCAGCCCATTTCCGCGGGGGCTTCGGGAGCAGTACTTC,CASPFPRGLREQYF
-,TRBD2,TRBV7-3,TRBJ2-6,TGTGCCAGCAGCCAAGCGGGGGGCTCTGGGGCCAACGTCCTGACTTTC,CASSQAGGSGANVLTF
many,-,TRBV4-2,TRBJ2-1,TGTGCCAGCAGCCAAGATTCGGAGACACCGAGGGGGCAGTTCTTC,CASSQDSETPRGQFF
few,-,TRBV15,TRBJ1-1,TGTGCCACCAGCAAGGGGGGCGAGCTCGCTGAAGCTTTCTTT,CATSKGGELAEAFF
-,-,TRBV5-6,TRBJ1-5,TGTGCCAGCAGCCGAAAACAGGGTGGCAATCAGCCCCAGCATTTT,CASSRKQGGNQPQHF
-,-,TRBV11-1,TRBJ2-1,TGTGCCAGCAGCCCCAGGTGGGGTAGCTCCTACAATGAGCAGTTCTTC,CASSPRWGSSYNEQFF
few,-,TRBV6-2/TRBV6-3,TRBJ2-2,TGTGCCAGCAGCCCGGGTCTCTCTCCCGGGGAGCTGTTTTTT,CASSPGLSPGELFF
-,-,TRBV7-9,TRBJ2-2,TGTGCCAGCAGCTTAAAAGATACAGCCTCCGCTTCGCGTTTTGGGGAGCTGTTTTTT,CASSLKDTASASRFGELFF
-,TRBD1,TRBV9,TRBJ1-2,TGTGCCAGCAGCGTATCCGGACAGGGGGCACTCCCCTATGGCTACACCTTC,CASSVSGQGALPYGYTF
-,-,TRBV5-6,TRBJ1-6,TGTGCCAGCAGCGTGGACTGGGGGAGCTCCTATAATTCACCCCTCCACTTT,CASSVDWGSSYNSPLHF
few,TRBD2,TRBV24-1,TRBJ2-1,TGTGCCCCGGGAAGGGTAACTAGCGGGAGGGCCAGGTACAATGAGCAGTTCTTC,CAPGRVTSGRARYNEQFF
few,-,TRBV28,TRBJ1-6,TGTGCCAGCAGTTTAGCAGGCTTTAATTCACCCCTCCACTTT,CASSLAGFNSPLHF
-,-,TRBV12-3/TRBV12-4,TRBJ1-1,TGTGCCAGCAGTTTCACTTCTACCCGGGACACTGAAGCTTTCTTT,CASSFTSTRDTEAFF
-,TRBD2,TRBV24-1,TRBJ2-1,TGTGCCACCAGTGGTCATATACAAACTAGCGGGAGGGCCTACAATGAGCAGTTCTTC,CATSGHIQTSGRAYNEQFF
-,-,TRBV30,TRBJ1-5,TGTGCCTGGAGTACAAGGGAGAATCAGCCCCAGCATTTT,CAWSTRENQPQHF
few,-,TRBV30,TRBJ1-6,TGTGCCTGGAAACAGGGCCCCTATAATTCACCCCTCCACTTT,CAWKQGPYNSPLHF
-,-,TRBV20-1,TRBJ2-3,TGCAGTGCTGCCCTAGACCTCCCTCCAGATACGCAGTATTTT,CSAALDLPPDTQYF
few,TRBD1,TRBV5-1,TRBJ2-7,TGCGCCAGCAGCTTTCTCACTCCTGACAGGGGAATCTACGAGCAGTACTTC,CASSFLTPDRGIYEQYF
many,TRBD1,TRBV4-1,TRBJ1-1,TGCGCCAGCAGCCACGTTTCGACAGGGGGCTTGGGAATGAACACTGAAGCTTTCTTT,CASSHVSTGGLGMNTEAFF
-,-,TRBV24-1,TRBJ2-1,TGTGCCACCAGTGATTTAGCCAGGGGCTACAATGAGCAGTTCTTC,CATSDLARGYNEQFF
-,-,TRBV7-2,TRBJ2-7,TGTGCCAGCAGCCCCAGGTCCGGGGCGAGGGAGCAGTACTTC,CASSPRSGAREQYF
few,TRBD1,TRBV5-5,TRBJ2-1,TGTGCCAGCAGCTCATACCGGGACAGGGGTTACAATGAGCAGTTCTTC,CASSSYRDRGYNEQFF
once,TRBD1,TRBV5-1,TRBJ2-3,TGCGCCAGCAGCTTAGCAGGGGGCAGGGATACGCAGTATTTT,CASSLAGGRDTQYF
-,-,TRBV20-1,TRBJ1-1,TGCAGTGCCGCCCAACCCGGGAACACTGAAGCTTTCTTT,CSAAQPGNTEAFF
-,TRBD2,TRBV27,TRBJ2-3,TGTGCCAGCAGGTCTAGCGGGAAGGATACGCAGTATTTT,CASRSSGKDTQYF
few,-,TRBV20-1,TRBJ1-2,TGCAGTGCCCTAACTCGCAGGGACCACTATGGCTACACCTTC,CSALTRRDHYGYTF
few,TRBD2,TRBV3-1,TRBJ2-7,TGTGCCAGCAGCCAAGAGGGCCTAGCGGGCAGCTACGAGCAGTACTTC,CASSQEGLAGSYEQYF